The present T cell receptor beta chain was sequenced within a study of CD8+CD57+ T cells in acquired aplastic anemia. Across the study: Sorting CD4+ and CD8+ cells gave DNA averaging approximately 3 ug.

Notes on this clonotype: The antigen is unknown.

Researchers used genomic DNA as the template to profile TCR beta VDJ and CDR3. Using its own MiXCR run on the reads, TCRdb lists one record per CDR3 protein. The sample shows about 270,000 distinct CDR3 sequences, 45% to 65% of them seen only once. Study-wide points: Statistical testing detected no significant gap in CD8+ Simpson's diversity between patients and controls. Some 31 CD8+ CDR3 sequences were shared between patients and controls.

Sample: sorted CD4+, CD8+, or CD8+CD57+ T cells (not recorded which) from PBMCs. This TCR came from a human donor with severe aplastic anemia or a healthy control (not recorded which).

The CDR3 reads CASSLAGDRGRETQYF. The CDR3 DNA reads as TGTGCCAGCAGCTTAGCAGGGGACAGGGGGAGAGAGACCCAGTACTTC. The rearrangement joins TRBV7-6 to TRBJ2-5; 11 bases are a match to TRBD1. Germline assignment: CDR1 SGHVS and CDR2 FNYEAQ. The CDR3 consists of 16 residues. Trimming at V came to 0 bases and at J to 4 bases, leaving 4 bases not matched to a gene.